The sequence of this T cell receptor (beta chain) was determined in a study of T-cell reconstitution after alpha-beta-depleted transplantation in children. Notes on the study in general: Expanded clones from the graft, numbering several hundred, reportedly supplied alpha-beta T cells about two months after transplant. T-cell counts and diversity at one year post-transplant came mainly from newly produced T cells. Several patients had high TCRbeta diversity at day 60; it came from surviving recipient T cells and thymic progenitors.

The authors prepared the TCRbeta library with unique molecular identifiers. MiXCR was run by TCRdb on the PCR reads, yielding one entry per CDR3 protein. The repertoire consists of 55,000 to 85,000 distinct CDR3 sequences, with about a tenth occurring once and the leading ten covering around 13%. This clonotype was observed at least ten times. Its antigen is undetermined. Trimming left V 6 bases short and J 2 bases short, with 7 bases between. The CDR3 is 13 amino acids. Germline-derived CDR1 and CDR2 are LGHNA and YNFKEQ. This sequence was found in a boy between 10 and 17 years old with acute myeloid leukemia, due to receive a stem cell transplant. Sequences were derived from PBMCs, sampled before TCRalphabeta/CD19-depleted stem cell transplant. The chain recombines TRBV4-2 with TRBJ1-4; no reliable D call. The CDR3 region is CASSGGTNEKLFF. CDR3 nucleotide sequence: TGTGCCAGCAGTGGAGGGACTAATGAAAAACTGTTTTTT.